The 24 T cell receptor beta chains presented below share a single source sample, sequenced in a study of T cell responses to AZD1222 COVID-19 vaccine (dated by TCRdb to the early 2020s). Preparation of the library involved the immunoSEQ multiplex PCR assay. In its TCRdb copy, this immuneACCESS table keeps in-frame sequences only and misses some clones. Where compared with another copy, unresolved V genes explain less than half of these, and the others have no known cause. This sample is represented by about 19,000 clones; 80% to 90% of them were singletons. Jointly, the top ten make up around 20% of the sample. The time point label, read with the paper, signifies: about 28 days (+/-7) after the second vaccine dose. The sequenced sample was peripheral blood, obtained 28 days after the second AZD1222 dose. The receptors were sampled from an adult who received the AZD1222 COVID-19 vaccine.

The sample holds one count of this clone. The V call is TRBV27, the J call TRBJ2-7; a weak D match, TRBD2 (6 bases). With 4 bases removed from V and 0 bases from J, the gap between germline ends came to 16 bases. This CDR3 is built from 16 residues. Germline V lookup: CDR1 MNHEY, CDR2 SMNVEV (reference sequence). Here the CDR3 DNA reads TGTGCCAGCAGTTCCTTCCGACGGGAGAGCTCCTACGAGCAGTACTTC. Protein product: CASSSFRRESSYEQYF.

The DNA for the CDR3 is TGTGCCAGCAGTACGGCCTCATTGATTAATTCACCCCTCCACTTT. Its translation: CASSTASLINSPLHF. The V gene is TRBV5-4, the J gene TRBJ1-6; D gene unclear. V shed 5 bases and J shed 6 bases, with 15 bases lying between them. CDR3 length: 15 residues. Per the germline V gene, CDR1 is SGHNT and CDR2 is YYREEE (reference sequence).

The chain uses TRBV7-9 and TRBJ1-2; a weak D match, TRBD1 (6 bases). The germline gives CDR1 SEHNR, CDR2 FQNEAQ (reference sequence). CDR3 size: 14 residues. V lost 3 bases to trimming and J lost 5 bases, with 13 bases between them. The DNA for the CDR3 is TGTGCCAGCAGCTTGATGGACAGCATATATGGCTACACCTTC. It yields the protein CASSLMDSIYGYTF.

This rearrangement joins TRBV7-9 to TRBJ2-3; D unresolved. This CDR3 contains 13 residues. CDR1 and CDR2 from the germline V gene are SEHNR and FQNEAQ (reference sequence). V lost 3 bases and J lost 5, with 9 bases in between. The CDR3 loop reads CASSLNSLDTQYF. Written as DNA, the CDR3 is TGTGCCAGCAGCTTGAATAGCCTAGATACGCAGTATTTT.

The chain links TRBV5-4 to TRBJ1-2, with TRBD1 as a possible D gene (5 bases). Trimming left V 4 bases short and J 2 bases short, with 15 bases between. The CDR3 loop spans 15 amino acids. Germline lookup yields CDR1 SGHNT and CDR2 YYREEE (reference sequence). The DNA of the CDR3 is TGTGCCAGCAGCATCGTCCAAGGGGCAAACTATGGCTACACCTTC. Translation: CASSIVQGANYGYTF. Together with reference TRBV5-4 and TRBJ1-2, the CDR3 gives the full variable domain: ETGVTQSPTHLIKTRGQQVTLRCSSQSGHNTVSWYQQALGQGPQFIFQYYREEENGRGNFPPRFSGLQFPNYSSELNVNALELDDSALYLCASSIVQGANYGYTFGSGTRLTVV.

In DNA, the CDR3 is TGCGCCAGCAGTGAGAATACCGCCGCGGCAGATACGCAGTATTTT. Amino acid sequence: CASSENTAAADTQYF. The chain couples TRBV10-1 to TRBJ2-3; D is unclear. CDR3 size: 15 residues. V lost 2 bases, J lost 4 bases, and 13 bases lay in between. Germline V gene sequence: CDR1 WNHNN, CDR2 SYGVQD (reference sequence).

The V call is TRBV4-3, the J call TRBJ1-5; no reliable D call. Germline V lookup: CDR1 LGHNA, CDR2 YSLEER. The CDR3 has 14 residues. Trimming left V 0 bases short and J 4 bases short, with 7 bases between. CDR3 region: CASSQDRFNQPQHF. The CDR3 nucleotides read TGCGCCAGCAGCCAAGACAGGTTTAATCAGCCCCAGCATTTT.

The chain uses TRBV5-1 and TRBJ1-1, with 9 bases lining up with TRBD1. Germline V gives CDR1 SGHRS, CDR2 YFSETQ. The CDR3 is 15 amino acids. V lost 0 bases, J lost 7 bases, and 7 bases stayed unmatched. The DNA for the CDR3 is TGCGCCAGCAGCTTGGAAGGGACAGGGTTCGGTGAAGCTTTCTTT. Translation: CASSLEGTGFGEAFF. Supplemented by reference TRBV5-1 and TRBJ1-1, the full variable domain reads KAGVTQTPRYLIKTRGQQVTLSCSPISGHRSVSWYQQTPGQGLQFLFEYFSETQRNKGNFPGRFSGRQFSNSRSEMNVSTLELGDSALYLCASSLEGTGFGEAFFGQGTRLTVV.

Here the CDR3 DNA reads TGTGCCAGCAGTTACGATAGCCTAGCGGGGGGCCCGGAGACCCAGTACTTC. This sequence encodes CASSYDSLAGGPETQYF. This chain uses TRBV6-2 or TRBV6-3 with TRBJ2-5; 11 nucleotides line up with TRBD2. The CDR3 runs 17 residues. CDR1 MNHEY and CDR2 SVGEGT come from the germline V gene. V dropped 2 bases and J dropped 5; count of bases not matched to a gene: 10.

The V call is TRBV29-1, the J call TRBJ2-2, with 7 bases that match TRBD2. This CDR3 has 16 residues. CDR1 SQVTM and CDR2 ANQGSEA come from the germline V gene. Trimming took 4 bases from V and 6 from J; bases not matched to a gene: 14. The CDR3 protein is CSVGGRAGRPAGELFF. The CDR3 nucleotides are TGCAGCGTTGGGGGCCGAGCGGGGCGTCCTGCCGGGGAGCTGTTTTTT.

The rearrangement uses TRBV10-1 and TRBJ2-3, with a possible D match to TRBD1 (6 bases). This CDR3 spans 14 amino acids. V lost 5 bases and J lost 2, with 11 bases in between. Germline V gene sequence: CDR1 WNHNN, CDR2 SYGVQD (reference sequence). This CDR3 reads CASSRNRATDTQYF. CDR3 nucleotides: TGCGCCAGCAGTCGGAACAGGGCCACAGATACGCAGTATTTT.

This chain connects TRBV11-3 to TRBJ2-1, with a possible D match to TRBD1 (5 bases). Germline V lookup: CDR1 SGHNT, CDR2 YENEEA. The CDR3 is made up of 14 amino acids. The V gene lost 5 bases and the J gene lost 4 bases, with 12 bases spanning the gap. The CDR3 sequence is CASSPDSSYNEQFF. CDR3 DNA: TGTGCCAGCAGCCCTGACAGTTCATACAATGAGCAGTTCTTC.

V and J are TRBV7-2 and TRBJ1-1; D remains unclear. CDR1 and CDR2 from the germline V gene are SGHTA and FQGNSA. Trimming pared 3 bases from V and 3 bases from J, leaving 5 bases between. This CDR3 spans 12 amino acids. CDR3 sequence: CASSFRDTEAFF. The CDR3 DNA sequence: TGTGCCAGCAGCTTTAGGGACACTGAAGCTTTCTTT.

The chain couples TRBV5-8 to TRBJ1-1; 11 bases align to TRBD1. From germline, CDR1 is SGHTS and CDR2 YDEGEE. The CDR3 contains 17 residues. V lost 4 bases to trimming and J lost 1 base; unmatched junction nucleotides: 9. The CDR3 coding sequence is TGTGCCAGCAGCATCCCCGGGACAGGGGGTAGGAACACTGAAGCTTTCTTT. This translates into CASSIPGTGGRNTEAFF.

The genes are TRBV5-1 and TRBJ2-2, with 9 bases identical to TRBD1. The germline V gene encodes CDR1 SGHRS and CDR2 YFSETQ. V was pared by 4 bases and J by 4 bases, with 5 bases of the junction left unmatched. CDR3 length equals 15 residues. The CDR3 nucleotides are TGCGCCAGCAGCCGGGACAGGGCGACCACCGGGGAGCTGTTTTTT. Encoded protein: CASSRDRATTGELFF. Drawing the rest from reference TRBV5-1 and TRBJ2-2, the complete variable domain is KAGVTQTPRYLIKTRGQQVTLSCSPISGHRSVSWYQQTPGQGLQFLFEYFSETQRNKGNFPGRFSGRQFSNSRSEMNVSTLELGDSALYLCASSRDRATTGELFFGEGSRLTVL.

This chain connects TRBV5-1 to TRBJ2-7; 9 positions agree with TRBD2. CDR1 and CDR2 from the germline V gene are SGHRS and YFSETQ. The CDR3 spans 15 residues. V was clipped by 0 bases and J by 1 base; unmatched bases: 2. In DNA, the CDR3 is TGCGCCAGCAGCTTGGCTAGCGGGGTTTCCTACGAGCAGTACTTC. This codes for CASSLASGVSYEQYF.

V is TRBV5-6 and J is TRBJ2-3; 7 bases map to TRBD2. The germline V gene has CDR1 SGHDT and CDR2 YYEEEE. After removal of 6 bases from V and 2 bases from J, the junction contained 9 bases not matched to a gene. The CDR3 length is 15 residues. CDR3 in DNA: TGTGCCAGCACCGAAGCGGGGCTAGACACAGATACGCAGTATTTT. Translating gives CASTEAGLDTDTQYF.

This rearrangement joins TRBV11-2 to TRBJ2-7, with D unresolved. V shed 0 bases and J shed 7 bases, with 13 bases lying between them. Germline V gene data show CDR1 as SGHAT and CDR2 as FQNNGV. The CDR3 is made up of 14 amino acids. The CDR3 coding sequence is TGTGCCAGCAGCTTAGATGCAGATCTGGGAGAGCAGTACTTC. Its protein product is CASSLDADLGEQYF.

The chain couples TRBV19 to TRBJ1-5; TRBD1 matches at 8 bases. The V segment lost 2 bases and the J segment 5 bases; nucleotides outside the gene matches: 2. This CDR3 spans 14 amino acids. In germline, CDR1 is LNHDA, CDR2 SQIVND (reference sequence). The CDR3: CASSIYRGDQPQHF. CDR3 bases: TGTGCCAGTAGTATATACAGGGGGGATCAGCCCCAGCATTTT.

This chain links TRBV12-3 or TRBV12-4 with TRBJ1-2; TRBD1 is a possible D gene (6 bases). The germline V and J ends were trimmed by 1 base and 8 bases, with 11 bases remaining between them. The CDR3 sequence is 13 residues long. For the CDR3, the DNA is TGTGCCAGCAGTTTAGGGGCAGGGGCAGGCTACACCTTC. Its protein is CASSLGAGAGYTF.

This clone was seen only a few times. The gene calls are TRBV27 and TRBJ1-6; D is undetermined. CDR1 and CDR2 (germline): MNHEY, SMNVEV (reference sequence). The CDR3 is 16 amino acids. Trimming left V 2 bases short and J 0 bases short, with 8 bases between. The CDR3 nucleotides are TGTGCCAGCAGTTTACGTCAGAGCTCCTATAATTCACCCCTCCACTTT. The encoded protein is CASSLRQSSYNSPLHF.

In its sample, this clone was seen a few times. The rearrangement joins TRBV7-9 to TRBJ2-3, with 9 positions matching TRBD2. This CDR3 is built from 17 residues. Germline values: CDR1 SEHNR, CDR2 FQNEAQ (reference sequence). Trimming removed 7 bases from V and 4 bases from J; junction bases left unmatched: 15. CDR3 region: CASKGRLAGIWADTQYF. CDR3 in DNA: TGTGCCAGCAAAGGTCGGCTAGCGGGGATATGGGCAGATACGCAGTATTTT.

This clone showed up just a few times. The chain has TRBV7-2 and TRBJ2-3; D ambiguous. Germline V gene lookup returns CDR1 SGHTA and CDR2 FQGNSA. The CDR3 has 17 amino acids. V lost 4 bases and J lost 3, with 20 bases in between. The DNA of the CDR3 is TGTGCCAGCAGCTCCCATCACCGGGCCGAATGGACAGATACGCAGTATTTT. Encoded protein: CASSSHHRAEWTDTQYF.

The genes are TRBV28 and TRBJ1-1; the D gene is possibly TRBD1 (5 bases). CDR3 length: 18 amino acids. Trimming removed 4 bases at V and 0 bases at J, with 21 bases between. Germline CDR1 and CDR2: MDHEN and SYDVKM. CDR3 region: CASSSPLWGDSMNTEAFF. CDR3 DNA sequence: TGTGCCAGCAGTTCTCCCCTCTGGGGGGACTCCATGAACACTGAAGCTTTCTTT.